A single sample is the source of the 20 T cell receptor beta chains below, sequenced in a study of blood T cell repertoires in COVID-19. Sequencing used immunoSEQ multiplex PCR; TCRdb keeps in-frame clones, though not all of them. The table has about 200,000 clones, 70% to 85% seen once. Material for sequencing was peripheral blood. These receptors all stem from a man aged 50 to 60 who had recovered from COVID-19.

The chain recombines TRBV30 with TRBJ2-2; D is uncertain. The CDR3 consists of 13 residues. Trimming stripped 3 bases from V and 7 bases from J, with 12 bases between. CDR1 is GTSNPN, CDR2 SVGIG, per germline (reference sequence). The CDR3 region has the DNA TGTGCCTGGAGCCCCTTGGTCGGCGGGGAGCTGTTTTTT. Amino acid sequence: CAWSPLVGGELFF.

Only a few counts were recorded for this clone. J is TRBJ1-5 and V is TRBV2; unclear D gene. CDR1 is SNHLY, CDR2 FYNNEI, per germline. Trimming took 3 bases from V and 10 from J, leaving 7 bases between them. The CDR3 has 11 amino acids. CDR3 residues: CASSEPGPQHF. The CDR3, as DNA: TGTGCCAGCAGTGAGCCCGGTCCCCAGCATTTT. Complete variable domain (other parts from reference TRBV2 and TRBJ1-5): EPEVTQTPSHQVTQMGQEVILRCVPISNHLYFYWYRQILGQKVEFLVSFYNNEISEKSEIFDDQFSVERPDGSNFTLKIRSTKLEDSAMYFCASSEPGPQHFGDGTRLSIL.

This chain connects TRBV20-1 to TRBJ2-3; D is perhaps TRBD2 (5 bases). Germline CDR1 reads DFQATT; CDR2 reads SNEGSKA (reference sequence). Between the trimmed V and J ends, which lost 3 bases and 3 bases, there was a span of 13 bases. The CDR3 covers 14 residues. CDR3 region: CSASMEVVTDTQYF. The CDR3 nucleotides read TGCAGTGCTAGTATGGAGGTGGTAACAGATACGCAGTATTTT.

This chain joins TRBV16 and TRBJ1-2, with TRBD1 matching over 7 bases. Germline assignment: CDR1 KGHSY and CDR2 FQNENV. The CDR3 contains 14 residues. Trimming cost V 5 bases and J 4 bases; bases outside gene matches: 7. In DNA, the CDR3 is TGTGCCAGCAGCGCGGACAGGATTCTCTATGGCTACACCTTC. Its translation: CASSADRILYGYTF.

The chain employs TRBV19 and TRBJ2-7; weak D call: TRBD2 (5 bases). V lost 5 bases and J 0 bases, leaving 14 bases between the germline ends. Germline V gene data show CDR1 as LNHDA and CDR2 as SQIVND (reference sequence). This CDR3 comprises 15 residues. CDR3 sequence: CASSEDWLSSYEQYF. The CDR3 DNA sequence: TGTGCCAGTAGTGAGGACTGGTTGAGCTCCTACGAGCAGTACTTC.

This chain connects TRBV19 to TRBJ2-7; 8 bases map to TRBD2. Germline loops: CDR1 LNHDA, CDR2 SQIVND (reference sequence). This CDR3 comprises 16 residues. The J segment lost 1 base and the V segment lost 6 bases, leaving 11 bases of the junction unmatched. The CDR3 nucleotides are TGTGCCAGTAGCCCGAGCGGGGGCCTTTCTTCCTACGAGCAGTACTTC. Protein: CASSPSGGLSSYEQYF.

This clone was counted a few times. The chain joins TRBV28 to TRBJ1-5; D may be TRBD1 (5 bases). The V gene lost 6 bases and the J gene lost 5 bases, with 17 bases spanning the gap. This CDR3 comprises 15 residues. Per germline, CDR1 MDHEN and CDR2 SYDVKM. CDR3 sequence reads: CASRPTTALDQPQHF. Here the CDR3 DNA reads TGTGCCAGCAGGCCCACGACAGCCTTAGATCAGCCCCAGCATTTT.

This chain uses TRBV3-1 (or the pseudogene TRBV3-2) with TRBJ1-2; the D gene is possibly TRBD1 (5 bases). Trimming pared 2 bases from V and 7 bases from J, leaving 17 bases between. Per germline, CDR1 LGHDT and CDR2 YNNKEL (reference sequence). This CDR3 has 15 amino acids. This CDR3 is CASSQTLPRGGGYTF. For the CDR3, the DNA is TGTGCCAGCAGCCAAACGCTCCCCCGGGGGGGTGGCTACACCTTC.

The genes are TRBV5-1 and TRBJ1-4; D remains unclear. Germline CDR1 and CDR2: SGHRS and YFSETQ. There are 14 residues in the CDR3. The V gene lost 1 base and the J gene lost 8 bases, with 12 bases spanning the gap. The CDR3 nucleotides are TGCGCCAGCAGCTTGTCGGCGGGTGCCGAAAAACTGTTTTTT. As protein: CASSLSAGAEKLFF. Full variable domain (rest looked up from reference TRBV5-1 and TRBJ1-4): KAGVTQTPRYLIKTRGQQVTLSCSPISGHRSVSWYQQTPGQGLQFLFEYFSETQRNKGNFPGRFSGRQFSNSRSEMNVSTLELGDSALYLCASSLSAGAEKLFFGSGTQLSVL.

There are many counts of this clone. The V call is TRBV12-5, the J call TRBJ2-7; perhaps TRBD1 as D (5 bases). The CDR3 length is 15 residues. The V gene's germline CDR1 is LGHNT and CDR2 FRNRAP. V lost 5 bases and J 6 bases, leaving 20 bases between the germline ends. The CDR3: CASGHPGREKGEQYF. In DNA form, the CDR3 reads TGTGCTAGTGGTCATCCGGGCAGGGAAAAAGGCGAGCAGTACTTC.

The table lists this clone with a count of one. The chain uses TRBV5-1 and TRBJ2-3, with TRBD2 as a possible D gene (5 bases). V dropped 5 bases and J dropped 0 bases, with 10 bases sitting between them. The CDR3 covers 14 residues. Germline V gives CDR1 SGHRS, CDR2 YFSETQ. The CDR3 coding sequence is TGCGCCAGCAGGCTGAGCGGAAGCACAGATACGCAGTATTTT. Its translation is CASRLSGSTDTQYF.

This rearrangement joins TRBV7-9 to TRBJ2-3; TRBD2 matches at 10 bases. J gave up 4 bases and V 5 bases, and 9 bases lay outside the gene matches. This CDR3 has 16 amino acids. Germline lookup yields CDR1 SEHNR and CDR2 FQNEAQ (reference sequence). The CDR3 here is CASSHPSGSTADTQYF. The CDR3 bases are TGTGCCAGCAGCCACCCTAGCGGGAGTACGGCAGATACGCAGTATTTT.

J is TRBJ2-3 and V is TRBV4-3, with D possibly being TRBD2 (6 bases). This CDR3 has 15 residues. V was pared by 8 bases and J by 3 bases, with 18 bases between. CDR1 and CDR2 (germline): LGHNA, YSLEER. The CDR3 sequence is CASSRREWGTDTQYF. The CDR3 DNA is TGCGCCAGCTCCCGTCGGGAGTGGGGTACAGATACGCAGTATTTT.

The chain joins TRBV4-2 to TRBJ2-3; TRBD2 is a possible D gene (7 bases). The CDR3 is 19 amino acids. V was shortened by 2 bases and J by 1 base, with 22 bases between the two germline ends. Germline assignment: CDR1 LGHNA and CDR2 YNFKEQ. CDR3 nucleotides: TGTGCCAGCAGCCAAACTCCGGGGGCTAGCGGTGAGGGCACAGATACGCAGTATTTT. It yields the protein CASSQTPGASGEGTDTQYF.

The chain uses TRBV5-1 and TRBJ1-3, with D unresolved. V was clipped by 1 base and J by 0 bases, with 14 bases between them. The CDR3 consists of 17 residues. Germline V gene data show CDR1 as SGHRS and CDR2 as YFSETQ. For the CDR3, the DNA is TGCGCCAGCAGCTTGAGGCGGGCAGGAAGCTCTGGAAACACCATATATTTT. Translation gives CASSLRRAGSSGNTIYF.

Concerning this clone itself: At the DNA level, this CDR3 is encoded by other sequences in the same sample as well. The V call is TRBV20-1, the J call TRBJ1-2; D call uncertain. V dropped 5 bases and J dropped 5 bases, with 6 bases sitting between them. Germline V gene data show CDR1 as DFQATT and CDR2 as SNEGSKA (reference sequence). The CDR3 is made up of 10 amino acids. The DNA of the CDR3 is TGCAGTGCTGGGCCGTATGGCTACACCTTC. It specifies CSAGPYGYTF.

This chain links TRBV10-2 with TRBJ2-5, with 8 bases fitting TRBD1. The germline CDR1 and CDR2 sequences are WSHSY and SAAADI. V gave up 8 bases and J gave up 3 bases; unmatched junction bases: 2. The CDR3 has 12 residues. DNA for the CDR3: TGCGCCAGCGCGGACAGGGAAGAGACCCAGTACTTC. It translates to CASADREETQYF.

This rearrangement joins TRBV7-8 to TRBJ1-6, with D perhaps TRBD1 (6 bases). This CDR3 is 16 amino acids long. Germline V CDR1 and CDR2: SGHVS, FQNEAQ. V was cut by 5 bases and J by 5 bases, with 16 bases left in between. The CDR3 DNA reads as TGTGCCAGCAGCGCCTCACAGGGTTCGGATAATTCACCCCTCCACTTT. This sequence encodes CASSASQGSDNSPLHF.

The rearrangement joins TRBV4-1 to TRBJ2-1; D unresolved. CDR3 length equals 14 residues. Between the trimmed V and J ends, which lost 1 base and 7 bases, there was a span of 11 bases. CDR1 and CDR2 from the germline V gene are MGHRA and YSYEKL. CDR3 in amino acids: CASSQVVVVNEQFF. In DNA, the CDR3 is TGCGCCAGCAGCCAAGTCGTTGTCGTGAATGAGCAGTTCTTC.

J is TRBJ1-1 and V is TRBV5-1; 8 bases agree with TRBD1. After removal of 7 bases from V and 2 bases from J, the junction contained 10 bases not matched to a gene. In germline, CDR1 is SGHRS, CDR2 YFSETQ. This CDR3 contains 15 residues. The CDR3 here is CASGSRTGRNTEAFF. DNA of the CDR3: TGCGCCAGCGGCTCCCGGACAGGGCGAAACACTGAAGCTTTCTTT.